This TCR beta chain comes out of a study of blood T cell repertoires in COVID-19. Across the study: There were acute and convalescent COVID-19 samples, and they came from the United States, Italy and Spain. Sources were T cells, B-cell-depleted T cells, or PBMCs; the material itself was cDNA or gDNA.

Germline CDR1 is SNHLY and CDR2 is FYNNEI. This CDR3 contains 13 residues. The V and J ends lost 6 bases and 5 bases respectively, with 10 bases between them. This clone was seen a single time. Profiling relied on immunoSEQ multiplex PCR, and the TCRdb table lists in-frame clones only, not all of them. The data contain about 240,000 clones, around 90% of them singletons. This TCR was sampled from a man under 40 with COVID-19, enrolled during active disease. The chain uses TRBV2 and TRBJ2-2, with TRBD2 as a possible D gene (7 bases). The material sequenced was peripheral blood. The CDR3 region is CASSGGRTGELFF. CDR3 nucleotide sequence: TGTGCCAGCAGCGGGGGGCGGACCGGGGAGCTGTTTTTT.